In its sample, the clone carrying this T cell receptor (beta chain) was seen a few times. This record comes from a study of OX40 agonist ivuxolimab in advanced cancers. Study context: Participants, approximately 83% male, averaged about 56 years of age, ranging from roughly 23 to 90.

Per germline, CDR1 SQVTM and CDR2 ANQGSEA. The CDR3 runs to 14 residues. V was clipped by 3 bases and J by 5 bases; unmatched bases: 5. Clones were read by immunoSEQ multiplex PCR, and TCRdb kept only the in-frame ones, dropping some. The sample consists of around 40,000 clones, around 82% of them appearing once. This specimen was CD4+ or CD8+ T cells sorted from blood, taken in a trial of the OX40 agonist ivuxolimab. This receptor was taken from an adult with an advanced solid tumor such as melanoma, head and neck, liver or kidney cancer. J is TRBJ2-3 and V is TRBV29-1, with 10 bases fitting TRBD2. CDR3 region: CSVELAGAGDTQYF. CDR3 sequence (DNA): TGCAGCGTTGAGCTAGCGGGAGCGGGAGATACGCAGTATTTT.